The 20 T cell receptor beta chains reported below all come from one sample, sequenced in a study of T cells in Graves' hyperthyroidism and ophthalmopathy. TCR beta CDR3 regions were amplified from RNA transcripts. The HTBI primer set drove a first-round RT-PCR of the TCR CDR3. Via MiXCR, TCRdb re-called the multiplex PCR reads, giving one row per CDR3 protein. The sample contains 480,000 or so distinct CDR3 sequences, 40% to 50% of which appear only once. Sequencing input: peripheral blood or thyroid tissue (not recorded which). The receptors were gathered from an adult woman with Graves' disease, either hyperthyroidism or ophthalmopathy (not recorded which).

This clonotype was observed a single time. The chain uses TRBV20-1 and TRBJ1-1; D is unresolved. This CDR3 region has 12 residues. The V and J ends lost 4 bases and 5 bases respectively, with 11 bases between them. Germline-derived CDR1 and CDR2 are DFQATT and SNEGSKA (reference sequence). The CDR3 nucleotides read TGCAGTGCTAAGCGGGGAGCAACTGAAGCTTTCTTT. It yields the protein CSAKRGATEAFF.

This clonotype was seen a handful of times. This rearrangement joins TRBV7-2 to TRBJ1-3; D gene uncertain. V dropped 5 bases and J dropped 4 bases, with 12 bases sitting between them. From germline, CDR1 is SGHTA and CDR2 FQGNSA. The CDR3 has 14 residues. The CDR3 loop is CASSALGGGNTIYF. CDR3 sequence (DNA): TGTGCCAGCAGCGCCCTGGGCGGCGGAAACACCATATATTTT.

The chain has TRBV7-9 and TRBJ1-2; the match to TRBD1 covers 9 bases. Germline V gene lookup returns CDR1 SEHNR and CDR2 FQNEAQ (reference sequence). This CDR3 comprises 16 residues. With V trimmed by 5 bases and J by 4 bases, 11 bases remained unmatched. This CDR3 is CASSPSVGQGGYGYTF. The CDR3 coding sequence is TGTGCCAGCAGCCCCTCTGTGGGACAGGGCGGCTATGGCTACACCTTC.

This clonotype was counted between two and nine times. CDR3 amino acids: CASSRSGTSSGANVLTF. Here the CDR3 DNA reads TGTGCCAGCAGCAGAAGTGGGACCAGCTCTGGGGCCAACGTCCTGACTTTC. The chain links TRBV6-5 to TRBJ2-6; D may correspond to TRBD1 or TRBD2 (5 bases each). Germline V lookup: CDR1 MNHEY, CDR2 SVGAGI. The V gene lost 6 bases and the J gene lost 0 bases, with 15 bases spanning the gap. This CDR3 contains 17 residues.

This clonotype was detected many times. The V call is TRBV5-1, the J call TRBJ2-7; D tentatively reads TRBD1 or TRBD2 (5 bases each). Deletions cut 5 bases from V and 6 bases from J, with 21 bases between. In germline, CDR1 is SGHRS, CDR2 YFSETQ. This CDR3 is built from 15 residues. This CDR3 is CASSTEPGRRVEQYF. As DNA, the CDR3 is TGCGCCAGCAGTACGGAGCCGGGACGTCGCGTCGAGCAGTACTTC.

This chain uses TRBV10-3 with TRBJ1-1; D ambiguous. The CDR3 consists of 13 residues. Germline V CDR1 and CDR2: ENHRY, SYGVKD. Trimming stripped 10 bases from V and 3 bases from J, with 15 bases between. This CDR3 is CASSRTKDTEAFF. The CDR3 region has the DNA TGTGCCAGCAGCCGGACCAAGGACACTGAAGCTTTCTTT.

This clonotype has at least ten counts. This rearrangement joins TRBV7-9 to TRBJ2-2; D is possibly TRBD2 (5 bases). The CDR3 totals 14 residues. Per germline, CDR1 SEHNR and CDR2 FQNEAQ (reference sequence). V shed 6 bases and J shed 1 base, with 9 bases lying between them. The CDR3 reads CASSNTRNTGELFF. In nucleotides, the CDR3 is TGTGCCAGCAGTAACACTAGGAACACCGGGGAGCTGTTTTTT.

The V gene is TRBV28, the J gene TRBJ1-2; TRBD1 matches 7 bases. The CDR3 length is 15 residues. V shed 5 bases and J 2 bases; nucleotides not matched to a gene: 8. Germline CDR1 and CDR2: MDHEN and SYDVKM. CDR3 sequence: CASSTKTGSNYGYTF. The CDR3 DNA reads TGTGCCAGCAGTACCAAGACAGGGAGCAACTATGGCTACACCTTC.

The chain has TRBV10-3 and TRBJ2-7; no reliable D call. Germline assignment: CDR1 ENHRY and CDR2 SYGVKD. The CDR3 consists of 13 residues. Trimming removed 3 bases from V and 4 bases from J, with 10 bases in between. Here the CDR3 reads CAISDSPVYEQYF. In nucleotides, the CDR3 is TGTGCCATCAGTGACAGCCCCGTGTACGAGCAGTACTTC.

V gene TRBV25-1 combines with J gene TRBJ2-6; the match to TRBD1 covers 8 bases. This CDR3 has 16 residues. V shed 6 bases, J shed 5 bases, and the junction held 9 bases outside the gene matches. Germline V gene sequence: CDR1 MGHDK, CDR2 SYGVNS. CDR3 loop: CASRDDRGWRANVLTF. The CDR3 region has the DNA TGTGCCAGCAGGGACGACAGGGGTTGGCGGGCCAACGTCCTGACTTTC. Supplemented by reference TRBV25-1 and TRBJ2-6, the full variable domain reads EADIYQTPRYLVIGTGKKITLECSQTMGHDKMYWYQQDPGMELHLIHYSYGVNSTEKGDLSSESTVSRIRTEHFPLTLESARPSHTSQYLCASRDDRGWRANVLTFGAGSRLTVL.

This clonotype showed up just a few times. The chain is built from TRBV11-2 and TRBJ1-6; no firm D call. Per germline, CDR1 SGHAT and CDR2 FQNNGV. The CDR3 runs to 13 residues. V was clipped by 1 base and J by 10 bases, with 8 bases between them. CDR3 coding DNA: TGTGCCAGCAGCTTAGCAACCGTCTCACCCCTCCACTTT. It codes for CASSLATVSPLHF.

The chain employs TRBV2 and TRBJ1-6, with a tentative D call TRBD1 (6 bases). Germline loops: CDR1 SNHLY, CDR2 FYNNEI. V lost 8 bases to trimming and J lost 9 bases, with 17 bases between them. This CDR3 is 14 amino acids long. CDR3 sequence: CASLYREWGSPLHF. The CDR3 DNA follows: TGTGCCAGCTTATACAGGGAGTGGGGTTCACCCCTCCACTTT.

On this clonotype itself: The junction differs from germline at one of its ends, possibly a read error. The chain has TRBV6-5 and TRBJ1-6; weak D call: TRBD1 (6 bases). The germline V gene encodes CDR1 MNHEY and CDR2 SVGAGI. The CDR3 has 18 residues. DNA for the CDR3: TGTGCCATCAGTTACCCCTCGGACCGACGGGGGCCTAATTCACCCCTCCACTTT. This encodes CAISYPSDRRGPNSPLHF.

This clonotype occurred many times. This chain connects TRBV20-1 to TRBJ1-1; no reliable D call. Trimming stripped 5 bases from V and 7 bases from J, with 17 bases between. The CDR3 runs 13 residues. Germline assignment: CDR1 DFQATT and CDR2 SNEGSKA (reference sequence). The CDR3 reads CSAPRGWQSEAFF. Here the CDR3 DNA reads TGCAGTGCTCCAAGAGGGTGGCAGAGTGAAGCTTTCTTT.

This clonotype was seen repeatedly, ten times or more. V gene TRBV7-8 combines with J gene TRBJ1-2; D is uncertain. In germline, CDR1 is SGHVS, CDR2 FQNEAQ. The V end lost 1 base, the J end lost 7 bases, and 10 bases lay between the germline ends. CDR3 length equals 13 residues. CDR3 nucleotide sequence: TGTGCCAGCAGCTTAGGGACCTCTGGTGGCTACACCTTC. This sequence encodes CASSLGTSGGYTF.

This clonotype has ten or more counts. The germline gene is not matched at one end of the junction; a read error may be the cause. This sequence joins TRBV19 and TRBJ2-7; 7 bases fit TRBD1. The germline V gene has CDR1 LNHDA and CDR2 SQIVND (reference sequence). This CDR3 contains 12 residues. DNA for the CDR3: TGTGCCAGTAGTACCCCGGGACAGAGGATTGACTTC. Translation gives CASSTPGQRIDF.

V is TRBV9 and J is TRBJ2-5, with TRBD2 matching 7 bases. The germline V gene has CDR1 SGDLS and CDR2 YYNGEE. There are 12 residues in the CDR3. The V and J ends lost 10 bases and 5 bases, in that order; junction bases with no gene match: 8. CDR3 sequence (DNA): TGTGCCCCTCCTAGCGGAAAGGAGACCCAGTACTTC. This gives the protein CAPPSGKETQYF.

The J gene is TRBJ1-2, the V gene TRBV10-2; possible D gene TRBD1, 6 bases. The V and J ends lost 2 bases and 4 bases respectively, with 11 bases between them. Germline values: CDR1 WSHSY, CDR2 SAAADI. CDR3 length equals 14 residues. CDR3 bases: TGCGCCAGCAGTGAGCCGGACAGCCTCTATGGCTACACCTTC. It encodes CASSEPDSLYGYTF.

This clonotype was seen more than once but under ten times. V is TRBV9 and J is TRBJ1-6; maybe TRBD1 (5 bases). Trimming removed 3 bases at V and 9 bases at J, with 7 bases between. The germline CDR1 and CDR2 sequences are SGDLS and YYNGEE. The CDR3 consists of 12 residues. The CDR3, as DNA: TGTGCCAGCAGCGCAGGGAGTTCACCCCTCCACTTT. This translates into CASSAGSSPLHF.

The gene calls are TRBV6-1 and TRBJ1-2; D is undetermined. Germline V CDR1 and CDR2: MNHNS, SASEGT. The germline V and J ends were trimmed by 0 bases and 4 bases, with 9 bases remaining between them. The CDR3 is 14 amino acids. CDR3 nucleotide sequence: TGTGCCAGCAGTGAAGCGCGGGCAGTCTATGGCTACACCTTC. It specifies CASSEARAVYGYTF.